One sample yielded the 20 T cell receptor beta chains listed below, sequenced in a study of vaccination effects on CD4 cells after COVID-19. Their antigens are not known. CD4+ T cells specific for antigen were expanded with viral peptide pools by the ViraFEST assay before sequencing. It was after approximately 11 days of culture that CD4+ T cells were isolated. Each person got two doses of an mRNA SARS-CoV-2 vaccine, BNT162b2 or mRNA-1273. Only in-frame clones appear in the TCRdb table, and some are missing; sequencing was by immunoSEQ multiplex PCR. The sample holds some 30,000 clones; under 90% are singletons and the top ten take roughly 1.4%. The sequenced sample was CD4+ T cells from PBMCs cultured with HCoV-NL63 spike peptides, obtained after COVID-19 vaccination. The receptors originated from a human donor who received a COVID-19 vaccine. Some clones in this sample may be carry-over from other donors' samples.

This clone appeared a few times. The chain joins TRBV7-2 to TRBJ1-2, with D unclear. Per the germline V gene, CDR1 is SGHTA and CDR2 is FQGNSA. This CDR3 is built from 12 residues. V lost 5 bases, J lost 7 bases, and 11 bases lay in between. This CDR3 is CASSDHWGGYTF. The CDR3 bases are TGTGCCAGCAGCGACCACTGGGGTGGCTACACCTTC.

The chain combines TRBV2 with TRBJ2-1; possible D gene TRBD2, 6 bases. This CDR3 comprises 15 residues. Germline V lookup: CDR1 SNHLY, CDR2 FYNNEI. V gave up 4 bases and J gave up 7 bases, with 17 bases separating them. The CDR3 reads CASSADYPRGNEQFF. The CDR3 bases are TGTGCCAGCAGTGCAGACTACCCGCGGGGTAATGAGCAGTTCTTC.

The genes are TRBV20-1 and TRBJ1-5; the match to TRBD1 covers 8 bases. This CDR3 is 14 amino acids long. The germline gives CDR1 DFQATT, CDR2 SNEGSKA (reference sequence). J was trimmed by 2 bases and V by 3 bases; bases with no gene match: 3. The CDR3 reads CSASLGQGNQPQHF. The CDR3 bases are TGCAGTGCTAGTCTGGGACAGGGCAATCAGCCCCAGCATTTT.

The V call is TRBV24-1, the J call TRBJ2-2, with TRBD1 matching 7 bases. CDR3 size: 14 residues. Germline V gene data show CDR1 as KGHDR and CDR2 as SFDVKD. The J segment lost 0 bases and the V segment lost 9 bases, leaving 3 bases of the junction unmatched. CDR3 in DNA: TGTGCCACCGGGACAGTTACGAACACCGGGGAGCTGTTTTTT. Residues: CATGTVTNTGELFF.

This clone appeared a few times. In DNA form, the CDR3 reads TGCGCCAGCAGCTTGGGACGGACAGTCGCCGGCTACACCTTC. Its protein is CASSLGRTVAGYTF. The chain employs TRBV5-1 and TRBJ1-2, with D perhaps matching TRBD1 (6 bases). Germline V lookup: CDR1 SGHRS, CDR2 YFSETQ. The CDR3 is 14 residues long. The germline V and J ends were trimmed by 0 bases and 8 bases, with 14 bases remaining between them.

The chain has TRBV7-3 and TRBJ2-2; D unresolved. Germline V gene data show CDR1 as SGHTA and CDR2 as FQGTGA. Trimming stripped 2 bases from V and 4 bases from J, with 8 bases between. The CDR3 has 14 amino acids. The CDR3 coding sequence is TGTGCCAGCAGCTTACGAGGATCCACCGGGGAGCTGTTTTTT. Protein sequence: CASSLRGSTGELFF. Based on the CDR3 plus reference TRBV7-3 and TRBJ2-2, the full variable domain is GAGVSQTPSNKVTEKGKYVELRCDPISGHTALYWYRQSLGQGPEFLIYFQGTGAADDSGLPNDRFFAVRPEGSVSTLKIQRTERGDSAVYLCASSLRGSTGELFFGEGSRLTVL.

The chain uses TRBV9 and TRBJ1-1, with D perhaps matching TRBD1 (5 bases). V lost 3 bases to trimming and J lost 4 bases, with 10 bases between them. This CDR3 is 13 amino acids long. Germline CDR1 is SGDLS and CDR2 is YYNGEE. CDR3 sequence: CASSGAGTTEAFF. Here the CDR3 DNA reads TGTGCCAGCAGCGGGGCGGGGACCACTGAAGCTTTCTTT.

The V gene is TRBV7-9, the J gene TRBJ1-4; D is undetermined. CDR3 length equals 13 residues. Trimming took 5 bases from V and 3 from J, leaving 7 bases between them. Germline-derived CDR1 and CDR2 are SEHNR and FQNEAQ (reference sequence). As DNA, the CDR3 is TGTGCCAGCAGCCAGGACCCTAATGAAAAACTGTTTTTT. Encoded protein: CASSQDPNEKLFF. The full variable domain, rest sourced from reference TRBV7-9 and TRBJ1-4, is DTGVSQNPRHKITKRGQNVTFRCDPISEHNRLYWYRQTLGQGPEFLTYFQNEAQLEKSRLLSDRFSAERPKGSFSTLEIQRTEQGDSAMYLCASSQDPNEKLFFGSGTQLSVL.

CDR3 residues: CASRLPGVNEQFF. CDR3 coding DNA: TGCGCCAGCAGACTACCCGGGGTCAATGAGCAGTTCTTC. This sequence joins TRBV5-1 and TRBJ2-1; D may be TRBD2 (5 bases). Trimming left V 5 bases short and J 6 bases short, with 12 bases between. Germline loops: CDR1 SGHRS, CDR2 YFSETQ. The CDR3 sequence is 13 residues long. Full variable domain (outside the CDR3, taken from reference TRBV5-1 and TRBJ2-1): KAGVTQTPRYLIKTRGQQVTLSCSPISGHRSVSWYQQTPGQGLQFLFEYFSETQRNKGNFPGRFSGRQFSNSRSEMNVSTLELGDSALYLCASRLPGVNEQFFGPGTRLTVL.

This rearrangement joins TRBV9 to TRBJ2-1; D unclear. V lost 0 bases, J lost 4 bases, and 14 bases lay in between. Germline V gene sequence: CDR1 SGDLS, CDR2 YYNGEE. CDR3 size: 16 residues. The CDR3 loop is CASSVVPTSTYNEQFF. In DNA, the CDR3 is TGTGCCAGCAGCGTAGTACCGACCTCCACGTACAATGAGCAGTTCTTC.

The chain employs TRBV9 and TRBJ1-4; D ambiguous. This CDR3 has 15 amino acids. Germline V CDR1 and CDR2: SGDLS, YYNGEE. With 1 base removed from V and 6 bases from J, the gap between germline ends came to 13 bases. The CDR3 nucleotides read TGTGCCAGCAGCGTACTGGGCGAAAGTCATGAAAAACTGTTTTTT. This translates into CASSVLGESHEKLFF.

This clone was seen only a few times. J is TRBJ2-1 and V is TRBV24-1, with 7 bases matching TRBD1. The V and J ends lost 7 bases and 8 bases, in that order; junction bases with no gene match: 7. The germline gives CDR1 KGHDR, CDR2 SFDVKD. The CDR3 spans 13 residues. The CDR3 loop reads CATRTGQSYEQFF. CDR3 nucleotide sequence: TGTGCCACCAGGACGGGACAGTCCTATGAGCAGTTCTTC.

V is TRBV7-2 and J is TRBJ1-2; 9 nucleotides align to TRBD1. The CDR3 is 18 residues long. Losses at the gene ends were 4 bases for V and 4 bases for J; bases not matched to a gene: 16. Germline V CDR1 and CDR2: SGHTA, FQGNSA. The CDR3 loop is CASSYLYSGTGKAYGYTF. CDR3 DNA: TGTGCCAGCAGCTATCTATATTCCGGGACAGGGAAAGCCTATGGCTACACCTTC.

In its sample, this clone was seen once. This chain joins TRBV29-1 and TRBJ2-6; no clear D gene. The CDR3 covers 14 residues. V was cut by 4 bases and J by 1 base, with 8 bases left in between. Germline CDR1 and CDR2: SQVTM and ANQGSEA. This chain's CDR3 is CSVAVGSGANVLTF. CDR3 DNA sequence: TGCAGCGTTGCGGTGGGATCTGGGGCCAACGTCCTGACTTTC.

The chain recombines TRBV5-5 with TRBJ1-2, with 9 bases aligning to TRBD1. J lost 0 bases, V lost 0 bases, and 6 bases had no gene match. The CDR3 has 17 amino acids. CDR1 is SGHKS and CDR2 is YYEKEE in the germline V gene (reference sequence). The CDR3: CASSLGAGTGTNYGYTF. The CDR3, as DNA: TGTGCCAGCAGCTTGGGGGCTGGGACAGGGACTAACTATGGCTACACCTTC.

The chain has TRBV7-2 and TRBJ2-6, with 9 positions matching TRBD1. CDR3 size: 16 residues. Germline lookup yields CDR1 SGHTA and CDR2 FQGNSA. J was trimmed by 0 bases and V by 5 bases; bases with no gene match: 2. The CDR3 coding sequence is TGTGCCAGCAGCCGGGACAGGGTCTCTGGGGCCAACGTCCTGACTTTC. This codes for CASSRDRVSGANVLTF.

This clone was found once. This chain connects TRBV2 to TRBJ1-2, with D possibly being TRBD1 (6 bases). Germline CDR1 is SNHLY and CDR2 is FYNNEI. This CDR3 is 14 amino acids long. Trimming left V 4 bases short and J 4 bases short, with 13 bases between. The DNA for the CDR3 is TGTGCCAGCAGTGTGTCGAGACAGGCCTATGGCTACACCTTC. It yields the protein CASSVSRQAYGYTF.

The chain recombines TRBV10-3 with TRBJ2-7; 9 positions match TRBD1. V was pared by 10 bases and J by 1 base, with 5 bases of the junction left unmatched. The CDR3 length is 13 residues. Germline V lookup: CDR1 ENHRY, CDR2 SYGVKD. CDR3 residues: CASAGTGSYEQYV. CDR3 in DNA: TGTGCCAGCGCCGGGACAGGGTCCTACGAGCAGTACGTC.

The gene calls are TRBV7-9 and TRBJ2-3, with unresolved D. Germline values: CDR1 SEHNR, CDR2 FQNEAQ (reference sequence). There are 15 residues in the CDR3. V gave up 8 bases and J gave up 2 bases, with 17 bases separating them. The chain's CDR3 is CASARGQSLTDTQYF. CDR3 coding DNA: TGTGCCAGCGCCCGTGGTCAGTCTCTCACAGATACGCAGTATTTT.

The chain is built from TRBV4-3 and TRBJ2-6, with a possible D match to TRBD1 (6 bases). In germline, CDR1 is LGHNA, CDR2 YSLEER. V lost 4 bases and J 0 bases, leaving 13 bases between the germline ends. The CDR3 extends over 17 amino acids. The CDR3 sequence: CASSLRQDLSGANVLTF. The CDR3 nucleotides read TGCGCCAGCAGCCTACGACAGGACCTCTCTGGGGCCAACGTCCTGACTTTC.